This TCR beta chain was documented in a study of cytomegalovirus exposure and HLA in healthy donors. General observations from the study: A later analysis associated 15,000 or so TCR beta sequences with HLA alleles at a 0.05 false discovery rate. For TCR beta chains, V- and J-gene trimming was later linked to a missense DCLRE1C variant. Productive status was seen about 87% or about 30% of the time for most TCR beta V segments in an earlier analysis.

The PCR contained 60 Vbeta and 13 Jbeta primers. Some clones are missing from TCRdb's copy, which holds only in-frame ones; the method was immunoSEQ multiplex PCR. The table has roughly 120,000 clones, 81% seen once. Remarks on this clone: Its specificity is not known.

V lost 0 bases to trimming and J lost 5 bases, with 7 bases between them. CDR3 length equals 13 residues. In germline, CDR1 is MGHRA, CDR2 YSYEKL. The sequenced sample was PBMCs. The TCR sequence derives from a woman between 35 and 50 years old in good health and CMV-seronegative. The chain has TRBV4-1 and TRBJ1-2; maybe TRBD1 (6 bases). The CDR3 DNA sequence: TGCGCCAGCAGCCAAGAAACAGGGTATGGCTACACCTTC. Its translation: CASSQETGYGYTF.